The next 5 T cell receptor beta chains were all read from a single sample in a study of human T cells and chemical hapten exposure. Each CDR3 protein gets one entry after TCRdb re-called the 5' RACE reads with MiXCR. The data contain 120,000 to 150,000 distinct CDR3 sequences, 3.5% to 5% of them seen just once; the ten biggest clones take up about 1.3%. Unfractionated whole blood yielded total RNA. The receptors shown here come from a female donor in good health.

The V and J genes are TRBV13 and TRBJ2-1, with no clear D. The germline gives CDR1 PRHDT, CDR2 FYEKMQ (reference sequence). This CDR3 is built from 12 residues. The V gene lost 4 bases and the J gene lost 5 bases, with 6 bases spanning the gap. CDR3 sequence (DNA): TGTGCCAGCAGCTCCCTAGACAATGAGCAGTTCTTC. Its protein product is CASSSLDNEQFF.

This clonotype was detected many times. V is TRBV29-1 and J is TRBJ2-6; no clear D. V was clipped by 3 bases and J by 0 bases, with 6 bases between them. From germline, CDR1 is SQVTM and CDR2 ANQGSEA. The CDR3 totals 14 residues. CDR3 coding DNA: TGCAGCGTTGAGGAAAGCTCTGGGGCCAACGTCCTGACTTTC. Residues: CSVEESSGANVLTF.

This clonotype was counted at least ten times. This rearrangement joins TRBV20-1 to TRBJ2-7, with a tentative D call TRBD2 (6 bases). Germline V gene data show CDR1 as DFQATT and CDR2 as SNEGSKA (reference sequence). The CDR3 is made up of 13 amino acids. V lost 6 bases to trimming and J lost 0 bases, with 12 bases between them. In nucleotides, the CDR3 is TGCAGTGCGGGGGGTAGCAGCTCCTACGAGCAGTACTTC. Encoded protein: CSAGGSSSYEQYF.

The chain employs TRBV7-2 and TRBJ1-5; the D is unclear. Germline V gene lookup returns CDR1 SGHTA and CDR2 FQGNSA. This CDR3 region has 14 residues. The V and J ends lost 0 bases and 4 bases respectively, with 7 bases between them. Here the CDR3 reads CASSLAPGNQPQHF. The CDR3 DNA is TGTGCCAGCAGCTTAGCTCCAGGTAATCAGCCCCAGCATTTT.

This clonotype showed up many times. The CDR3, as DNA: TGTGCCAGCGTAAATACAGGGGGCTCTGGGGCCAACGTCCTGACTTTC. Encoded protein: CASVNTGGSGANVLTF. The V call is TRBV6-2 or TRBV6-3, the J call TRBJ2-6, with 8 bases aligning to TRBD1. The CDR3 covers 16 residues. V was clipped by 8 bases and J by 0 bases; unmatched bases: 6. Germline assignment: CDR1 MNHEY and CDR2 SVGEGT.